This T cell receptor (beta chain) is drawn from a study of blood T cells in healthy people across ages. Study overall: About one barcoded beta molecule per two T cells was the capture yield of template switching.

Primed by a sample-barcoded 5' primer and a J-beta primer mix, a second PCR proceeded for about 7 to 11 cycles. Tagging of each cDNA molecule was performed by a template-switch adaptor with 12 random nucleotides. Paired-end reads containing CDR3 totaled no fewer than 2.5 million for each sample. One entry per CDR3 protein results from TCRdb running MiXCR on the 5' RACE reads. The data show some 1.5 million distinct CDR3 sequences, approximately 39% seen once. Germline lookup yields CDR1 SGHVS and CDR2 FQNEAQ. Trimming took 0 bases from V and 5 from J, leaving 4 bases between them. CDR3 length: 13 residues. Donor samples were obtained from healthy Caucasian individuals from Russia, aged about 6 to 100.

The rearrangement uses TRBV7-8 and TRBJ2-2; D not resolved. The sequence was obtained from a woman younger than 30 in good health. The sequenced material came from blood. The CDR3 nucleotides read TGTGCCAGCAGCTTAGCGTGGACCGGGGAGCTGTTTTTT. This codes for CASSLAWTGELFF.